This section outlines one T cell receptor beta chain sequence together with its context. These data belong to a study of patients and donors after allogeneic stem cell transplantation. In TCRdb, the RT-PCR reads were re-called with MiXCR into one record per CDR3 protein. The data hold 90,000 to 130,000 distinct CDR3 sequences, with approximately 40% observed a single time. CDR1 is DFQATT, CDR2 SNEGSKA, per germline (reference sequence). Germline trimming cut 6 bases from V and 0 bases from J; bases unmatched to any gene: 5. The CDR3 consists of 14 residues. The clonotype was recovered from a human donor who was either an allogeneic HSCT recipient or a stem cell or donor lymphocyte infusion donor (not recorded which). It is not recorded whose cells these are; they may come from a transplant donor. Sequencing was done on a sample of blood, either unsorted or a sorted T cell fraction (not recorded which). The chain has TRBV20-1 and TRBJ1-5, with 7 bases fitting TRBD1. The CDR3 sequence: CSALDRASNQPQHF. CDR3 DNA: TGCAGTGCACTTGACAGGGCTAGCAATCAGCCCCAGCATTTT.